Here is one T cell receptor (beta chain) with its context. What this receptor recognizes is not known. Per-base qualities were not stored, and no clone one base away is much larger. The CDR3 goes from the cysteine to the phenylalanine over 15 residues. Of the read, only the CDR3 DNA is kept; its 45 bases are in frame from base 1. V gives up 3 bases and J gives up 2 bases, and the segment between their germline ends measures 11 bases. The germline V gene specifies SGHVS as CDR1 and FNYEAQ as CDR2. TCRbeta CDR3 regions were amplified from genomic DNA by means of the immunoSEQ Assay, a bias-controlled multiplex PCR. In the source study's methods: The number of nucleated cells in each sample was estimated from the amplification of reference gene primers within the assay. To quantify the absolute abundance of each unique TCRbeta CDR3 rearrangement, sequence reads were collapsed and filtered. For each sample, productive Simpson clonality was calculated by taking the square root of Simpson's diversity index across productive rearrangements. Here the immuneACCESS table is served through TCRdb, limited to in-frame sequences with V and J called. Missing clones are a known gap in these copies; in checked studies unresolved V genes cover under half, and the rest lacks a known reason. V, J and clone size are taken as reported in that table, and D and trimming were inferred from the DNA itself. The sample yields some 310,000 clones; 87% were counted once. The top ten clones comprise 1% of the sample.

Each collaborating institution followed its own protocols to collect whole blood in K2EDTA tubes. For TCRbeta analysis, collaborator samples were shipped as frozen whole blood, as isolated PBMCs, or as DNA extracted from either sample type. The sample is drawn from a study of blood T cell repertoires in COVID-19 (dated by TCRdb to 2018 to 2021). About the investigation overall: The collaborator samples originated in the United States, Italy and Spain and spanned the acute and convalescent phases of COVID-19. The prospective study material was composed of cDNA or gDNA derived from T cells, B-cell-depleted T cells, or PBMCs. The dataset comprised deeply sampled blood TCRbeta repertoires from subjects exposed to, actively infected with, or recovered from COVID-19. The repertoires were made available in a free public database intended to serve as a resource for research on the immune response to SARS-CoV-2. The samples were drawn from the first 160 participants of the ongoing ImmuneRACE study and from roughly 1,300 subjects provided by 6 global collaborators. Nearly every sample came with metadata listing a de-identified subject ID, COVID-19 status, age in years and sex. Where available, HLA class I and class II types were obtained from metadata supplied by the sample provider rather than from assay-based typing.

What the study reported, not specific to this receptor: The amount of clinical and demographic metadata varied by source and participant and was provided uncurated.

The chain is encoded by TRBV7-6 joined to TRBJ1-3; a weak D assignment points to TRBD1 (6 bases agree). This sequence originates from a man aged 50 to 59 with active or convalescent COVID-19. Material: peripheral blood. The DNA reads as follows: TGTGCCAGCAGCTTCTCAGGGGAACCTGGAAACACCATATATTTT. The translation is CASSFSGEPGNTIYF.